Sequencing of this T cell receptor beta chain was carried out in a study of patients and donors after allogeneic stem cell transplantation. TCRdb re-analysed the RT-PCR reads in MiXCR, keeping a single row per CDR3 protein. Of 150,000 to 200,000 distinct CDR3 sequences in the sample, approximately 25% were seen once. Trimming took off 2 bases at V and 4 bases at J, with 13 bases between the two ends. CDR1 and CDR2 (germline): SGHKS, YYEKEE (reference sequence). CDR3 length: 15 amino acids. The sequence was collected from a human donor who was either an allogeneic HSCT recipient or a stem cell or donor lymphocyte infusion donor (not recorded which). It is not recorded whose cells these are; they may come from a transplant donor. Sequencing was done on a sample of blood, either unsorted or a sorted T cell fraction (not recorded which). V and J are TRBV5-5 and TRBJ1-5, with D unresolved. DNA of the CDR3: TGTGCCAGCAGCTTAATAGGGTACCAGAATCAGCCCCAGCATTTT. Protein product: CASSLIGYQNQPQHF.